Listed below are T cell receptor beta chains from one sample, sequenced in a study of cytomegalovirus exposure and HLA in healthy donors. The assay was immunoSEQ multiplex PCR, and TCRdb's table has in-frame clones only and misses some. The sample shows some 170,000 clones, 75% of them seen only once. The source material was PBMCs. These receptor sequences come from a woman aged 45-60 years in good health and CMV-seropositive. Each CDR3 is given with its conserved first and last residue. D genes are given only for firm matches. Not every row has a clone size; where given, it reads once, few, many or a size class.

j_call clone_size d_call v_call cdr3_aa cdr3_nt
TRBJ2-5 NA NA TRBV5-1 CASSFSTREETQYF TGCGCCAGCAGCTTTTCCACACGGGAAGAGACCCAGTACTTC
TRBJ2-5 NA NA TRBV30 CAWSLLQETQYF TGTGCCTGGTCCCTACTACAAGAGACCCAGTACTTC
TRBJ1-4 NA TRBD1 TRBV7-8 CASSSGTELVEKLFF TGTGCCAGCAGTTCCGGGACAGAGCTCGTTGAAAAACTGTTTTTT
TRBJ2-3 NA NA TRBV18 CASSPDSFTDTQYF TGTGCCAGCTCACCGGACAGTTTCACAGATACGCAGTATTTT
TRBJ2-3 NA NA TRBV27 CASSSVSSTDTQYF TGTGCCAGCAGTTCAGTGTCCAGCACAGATACGCAGTATTTT
TRBJ1-2 NA TRBD1 TRBV2 CASSVGQGGGYTF TGTGCCAGCAGCGTGGGACAGGGAGGGGGCTACACCTTC
TRBJ1-4 NA TRBD1 TRBV12-5 CASGLGQGGEKLFF TGTGCTAGTGGTTTGGGCCAGGGGGGTGAAAAACTGTTTTTT
TRBJ2-3 NA NA TRBV5-1 CASTTHNPTDTQYF TGCGCCAGCACGACTCATAACCCCACAGATACGCAGTATTTT
TRBJ2-1 NA TRBD2 TRBV7-3 CASSPRGSGSSSYNEQFF TGTGCCAGCAGCCCCCGGGGTAGCGGGTCTAGCTCCTACAATGAGCAGTTCTTC
TRBJ2-7 NA NA TRBV4-1 CASSHEGYEQYF TGCGCCAGCAGCCACGAGGGCTACGAGCAGTACTTC
TRBJ1-6 NA NA TRBV5-1 CASSFQGNSPLHF TGCGCCAGCAGCTTTCAGGGAAACTCACCCCTCCACTTT
TRBJ2-3 NA NA TRBV7-2 CASSVTVMGTDTQYF TGTGCCAGCAGTGTGACTGTCATGGGCACAGATACGCAGTATTTT
TRBJ2-5 NA NA TRBV9 CASSVSPTREWGETQYF TGTGCCAGCAGCGTTTCCCCCACCCGGGAGTGGGGAGAGACCCAGTACTTC
TRBJ1-1 few TRBD1 TRBV5-1 CASSYGQGSTEAFF TGCGCCAGCAGCTACGGACAGGGTAGCACTGAAGCTTTCTTT
TRBJ2-5 many NA TRBV5-1 CASSLELGGSETQYF TGTGCCAGCAGCTTGGAGTTGGGGGGTTCGGAGACCCAGTACTTC
TRBJ2-2 few NA TRBV5-6 CASSLTATGELFF TGTGCCAGCAGCCTTACAGCCACCGGGGAGCTGTTTTTT